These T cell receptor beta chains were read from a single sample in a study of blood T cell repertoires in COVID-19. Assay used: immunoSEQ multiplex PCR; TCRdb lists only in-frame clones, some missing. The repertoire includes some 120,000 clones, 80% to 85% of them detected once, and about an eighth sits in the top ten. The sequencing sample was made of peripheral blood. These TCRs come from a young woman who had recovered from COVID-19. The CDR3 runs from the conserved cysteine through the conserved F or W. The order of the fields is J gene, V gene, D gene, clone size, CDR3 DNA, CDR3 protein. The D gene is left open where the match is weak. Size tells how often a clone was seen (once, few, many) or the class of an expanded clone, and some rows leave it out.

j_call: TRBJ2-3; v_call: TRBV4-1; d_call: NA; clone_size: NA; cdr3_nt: TGCGCCAGCAGCCAATCGCGCCTCCCAGATACGCAGTATTTT; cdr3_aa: CASSQSRLPDTQYF
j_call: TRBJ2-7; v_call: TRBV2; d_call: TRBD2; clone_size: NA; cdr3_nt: TGTGCCAGCAGGACTAGCGGGAGGTCCTACGAGCAGTACTTC; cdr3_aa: CASRTSGRSYEQYF
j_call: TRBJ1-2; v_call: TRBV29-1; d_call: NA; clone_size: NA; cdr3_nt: TGCAGCGTCGTCGACAGAGGAGATTATGGCTACACCTTC; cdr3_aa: CSVVDRGDYGYTF
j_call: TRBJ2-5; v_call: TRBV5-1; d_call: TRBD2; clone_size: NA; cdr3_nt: TGCGCCAGCAGCTTGACGGGGGGGATAGGAGAGACCCAGTACTTC; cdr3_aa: CASSLTGGIGETQYF
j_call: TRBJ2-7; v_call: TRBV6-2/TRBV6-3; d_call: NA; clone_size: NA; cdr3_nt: TGTGCCAGCAGTTCCCTGGGGCGGATTAGCTCCTACGAGCAGTACTTC; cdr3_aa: CASSSLGRISSYEQYF
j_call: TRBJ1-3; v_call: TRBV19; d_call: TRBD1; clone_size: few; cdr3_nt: TGTGCCAGTAGTATAAGGGACAGGGCTGGAAACACCATATATTTT; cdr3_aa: CASSIRDRAGNTIYF
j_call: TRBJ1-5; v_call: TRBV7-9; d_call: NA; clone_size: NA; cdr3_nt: TGTGCCAGCAGCCCCTATAGCAATCAGCCCCAGCATTTT; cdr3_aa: CASSPYSNQPQHF
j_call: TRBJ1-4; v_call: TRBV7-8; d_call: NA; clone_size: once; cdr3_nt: TGTGCCAGCAGCTTGGTGGGGGGGCGGACTAATGAAAAACTGTTTTTT; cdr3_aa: CASSLVGGRTNEKLFF
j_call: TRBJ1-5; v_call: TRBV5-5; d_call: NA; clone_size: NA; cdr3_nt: TGTGCCAGCAGCTTGGGAGATCAGCCCCAGCATTTT; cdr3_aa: CASSLGDQPQHF
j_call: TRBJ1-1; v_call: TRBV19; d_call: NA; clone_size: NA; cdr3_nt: TGTGCCACCCAGAAAGGCGGTTTGAACACTGAAGCTTTCTTT; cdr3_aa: CATQKGGLNTEAFF
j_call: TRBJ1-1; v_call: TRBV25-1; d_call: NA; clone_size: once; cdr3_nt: TGTGCCAGCAGTGCCAGGGGCTTACCGAACACTGAAGCTTTCTTT; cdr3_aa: CASSARGLPNTEAFF
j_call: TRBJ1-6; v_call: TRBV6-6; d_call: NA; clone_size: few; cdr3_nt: TGTGCCAGCAGTTACTCCGGGGTTCTGAATTCACCCCTCCACTTT; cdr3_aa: CASSYSGVLNSPLHF
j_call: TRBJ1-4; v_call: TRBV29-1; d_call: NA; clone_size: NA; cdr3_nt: TGCAGCGTTGCCCTAACAGTCAGCCCAACTAATGAAAAACTGTTTTTT; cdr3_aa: CSVALTVSPTNEKLFF
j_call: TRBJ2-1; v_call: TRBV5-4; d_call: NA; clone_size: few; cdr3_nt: TGTGCCAGCAGCCTACAAGCTATCCGGACCCTGAAGGGAGGTGAGCAGTTCTTC; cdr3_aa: CASSLQAIRTLKGGEQFF
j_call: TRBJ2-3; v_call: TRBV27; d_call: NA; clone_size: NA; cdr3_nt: TGTGCCAGCAGTCCCCGTGGGGAGGTTATATGGACGCAGTATTTT; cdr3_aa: CASSPRGEVIWTQYF
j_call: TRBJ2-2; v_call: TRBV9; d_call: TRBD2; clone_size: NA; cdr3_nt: TGTGCCAGCAGCCTTACTAGCGGGGGGGACACCGGGGAGCTGTTTTTT; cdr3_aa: CASSLTSGGDTGELFF
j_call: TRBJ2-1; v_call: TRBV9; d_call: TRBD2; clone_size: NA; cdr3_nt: TGTGCCAGCAGCGTAGGGACTAGGGAATACAATGAGCAGTTCTTC; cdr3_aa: CASSVGTREYNEQFF
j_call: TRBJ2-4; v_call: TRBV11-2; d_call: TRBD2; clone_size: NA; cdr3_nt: TGTGCCAGCAGCTTAAGGGGAGGGAACATTCAGTACTTC; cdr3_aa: CASSLRGGNIQYF
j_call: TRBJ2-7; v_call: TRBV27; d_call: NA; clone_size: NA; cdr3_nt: TGTGCCAGCAGTTTATGGGGCGGAAGGTCATCCGACGAGCAGTACTTC; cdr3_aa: CASSLWGGRSSDEQYF
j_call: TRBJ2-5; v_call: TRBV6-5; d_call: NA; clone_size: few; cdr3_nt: TGTGCCAGCAGTTACTCGCGGGACTCTCCTCAGTACTTC; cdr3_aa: CASSYSRDSPQYF
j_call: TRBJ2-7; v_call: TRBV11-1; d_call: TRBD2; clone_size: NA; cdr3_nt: TGTGCCAGCAAGTCGACTAGCGGCTACGAGCAGTACTTC; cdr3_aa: CASKSTSGYEQYF
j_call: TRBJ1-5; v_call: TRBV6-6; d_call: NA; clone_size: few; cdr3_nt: TGTGCCAGCAGTCCGATTCCGATGACACCTTGGAACAATCAGCCCCAGCATTTT; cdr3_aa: CASSPIPMTPWNNQPQHF
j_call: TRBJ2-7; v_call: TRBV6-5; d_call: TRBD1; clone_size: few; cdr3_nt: TGTGCCACCTCGCTGGGACAGGGGTTGGGCGAGCAGTACTTC; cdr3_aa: CATSLGQGLGEQYF
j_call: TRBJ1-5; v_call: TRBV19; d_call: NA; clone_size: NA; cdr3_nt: TGTGCCAGTAAATCTCTACTCCCTAGCAATCAGCCCCAGCATTTT; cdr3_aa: CASKSLLPSNQPQHF
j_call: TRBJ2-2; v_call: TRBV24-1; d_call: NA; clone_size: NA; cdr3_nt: TGTGCCACCAGTGACCCGAAGCTCGAGACCGGGGAGCTGTTTTTT; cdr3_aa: CATSDPKLETGELFF
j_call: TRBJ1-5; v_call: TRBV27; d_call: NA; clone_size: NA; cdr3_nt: TGTGCCAGCAGCCCCTTTACTGAAGCCCAGCCCCAGCATTTT; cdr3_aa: CASSPFTEAQPQHF
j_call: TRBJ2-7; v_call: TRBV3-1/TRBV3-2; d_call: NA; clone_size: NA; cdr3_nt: TGTGCCAGCAGCCAAGAGTCCATCAAGCAGTACTTC; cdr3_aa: CASSQESIKQYF
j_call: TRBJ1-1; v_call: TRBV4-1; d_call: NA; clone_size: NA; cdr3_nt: TGCGCCAGCAGCGCCAACAGGGAGTTGAACACTGAAGCTTTCTTT; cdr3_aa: CASSANRELNTEAFF
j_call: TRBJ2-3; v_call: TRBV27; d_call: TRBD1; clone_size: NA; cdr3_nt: TGTGCCAGCAGGATACAGGGGGGAACGGATACGCAGTATTTT; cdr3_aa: CASRIQGGTDTQYF
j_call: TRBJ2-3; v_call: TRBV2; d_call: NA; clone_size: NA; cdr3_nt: TGTGCCAGCAGCTACAGGGTGAAAAGCACAGATACGCAGTATTTT; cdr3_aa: CASSYRVKSTDTQYF
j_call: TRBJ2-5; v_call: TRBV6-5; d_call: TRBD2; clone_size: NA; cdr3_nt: TGTGCCAGCCGGCCGGGGGGCCAAGAGACCCAGTACTTC; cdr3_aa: CASRPGGQETQYF
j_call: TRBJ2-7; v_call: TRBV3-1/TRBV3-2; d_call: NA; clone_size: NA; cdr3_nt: TGTGCCAGCAGCCAAGATATGGGGGGCTACGAGCAGTACTTC; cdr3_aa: CASSQDMGGYEQYF
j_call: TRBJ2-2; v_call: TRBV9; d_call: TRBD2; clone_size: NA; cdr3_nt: TGTGCCAGCAGCCCCGGGACTAGCGAATACACCGGGGAGCTGTTTTTT; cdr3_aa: CASSPGTSEYTGELFF
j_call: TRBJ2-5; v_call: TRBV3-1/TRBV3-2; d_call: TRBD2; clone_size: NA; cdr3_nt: TGTGCCAGCAGCCCCTGGGGAGCGGGGGGGCCGGGACAAGAGACCCAGTACTTC; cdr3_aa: CASSPWGAGGPGQETQYF
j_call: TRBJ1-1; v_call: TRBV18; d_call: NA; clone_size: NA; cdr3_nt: TGTGCCAGCTCACCCATCACAGACACTGAAGCTTTCTTT; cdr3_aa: CASSPITDTEAFF
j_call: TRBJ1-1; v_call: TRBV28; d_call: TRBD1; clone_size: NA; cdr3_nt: TGTGCCAGCAGTCCTGAACCGGGACAGATTAACACTGAAGCTTTCTTT; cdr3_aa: CASSPEPGQINTEAFF
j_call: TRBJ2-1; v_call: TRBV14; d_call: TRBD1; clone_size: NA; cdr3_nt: TGTGCCAGCAGCCAAGAACCCCCGGGACAGGTGAATAAAGATGAGCAGTTCTTC; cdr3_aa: CASSQEPPGQVNKDEQFF
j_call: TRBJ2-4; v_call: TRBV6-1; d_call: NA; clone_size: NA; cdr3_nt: TGTGCCAGCAGTGATGGCATTCAATTAGCCAAAAACATTCAGTACTTC; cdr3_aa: CASSDGIQLAKNIQYF
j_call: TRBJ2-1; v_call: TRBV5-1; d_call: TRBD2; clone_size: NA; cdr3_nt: TGCGCCAGCAGCTTCCCTAGCGGGGGGGCCGGGAATGAGCAGTTCTTC; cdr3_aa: CASSFPSGGAGNEQFF